The present entry profiles one TCR beta chain with its context. Its specificity is unknown. This entry comes from a study of cytomegalovirus exposure and HLA in healthy donors. Study results and caveats: Prior analysis indicated that the majority of TCR beta V segments exhibited productivity approximately 90% or approximately 30% of the time. In a later analysis, V- and J-gene trimming of beta chains associated with a DCLRE1C missense variant, replicated independently. Reports described diagnosis of cytomegalovirus status by the classifier as highly specific and sensitive.

J was trimmed by 7 bases and V by 6 bases; bases with no gene match: 17. Germline loops: CDR1 MNHEY, CDR2 SMNVEV (reference sequence). The CDR3 runs 17 residues. PCR amplification relied on 60 Vbeta primers (plus 13 Jbeta primers). Measured with immunoSEQ multiplex PCR; TCRdb has only the in-frame clones, and not every one. This table has about 150,000 clones, less than 85% appearing once. This TCR was recovered from a middle-aged man in good health and CMV-seronegative. Sequencing input: PBMCs. The chain joins TRBV27 to TRBJ2-7, with TRBD2 matching 11 bases. In DNA, the CDR3 is TGTGCCAGCAGCCTAGTGAGTGGACTAGCGGGCGCCCGGGAGCAGTACTTC. It translates to CASSLVSGLAGAREQYF.